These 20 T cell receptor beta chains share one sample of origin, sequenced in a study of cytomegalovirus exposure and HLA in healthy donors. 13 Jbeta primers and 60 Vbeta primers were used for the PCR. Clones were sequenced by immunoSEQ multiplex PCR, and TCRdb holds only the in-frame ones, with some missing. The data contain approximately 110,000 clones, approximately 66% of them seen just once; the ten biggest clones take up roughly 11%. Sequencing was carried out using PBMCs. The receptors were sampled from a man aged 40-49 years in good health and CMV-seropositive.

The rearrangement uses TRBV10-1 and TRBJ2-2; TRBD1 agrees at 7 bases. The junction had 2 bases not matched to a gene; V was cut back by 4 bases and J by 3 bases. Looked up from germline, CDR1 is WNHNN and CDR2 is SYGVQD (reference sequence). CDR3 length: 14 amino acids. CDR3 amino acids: CASSGGQDTGELFF. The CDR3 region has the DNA TGCGCCAGCAGTGGTGGACAGGACACCGGGGAGCTGTTTTTT.

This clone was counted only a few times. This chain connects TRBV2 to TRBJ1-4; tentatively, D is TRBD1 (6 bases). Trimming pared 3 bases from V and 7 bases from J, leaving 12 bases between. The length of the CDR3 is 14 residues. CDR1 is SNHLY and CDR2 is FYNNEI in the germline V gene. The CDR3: CASSDAGASEKLFF. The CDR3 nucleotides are TGTGCCAGCAGTGACGCGGGGGCGAGTGAAAAACTGTTTTTT.

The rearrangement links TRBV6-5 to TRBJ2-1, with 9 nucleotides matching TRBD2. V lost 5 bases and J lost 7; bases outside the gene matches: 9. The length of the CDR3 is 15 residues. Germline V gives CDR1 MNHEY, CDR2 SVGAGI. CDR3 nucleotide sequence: TGTGCCAGCAGTATTCCTAGCGGGAACAGTAATGAGCAGTTCTTC. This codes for CASSIPSGNSNEQFF.

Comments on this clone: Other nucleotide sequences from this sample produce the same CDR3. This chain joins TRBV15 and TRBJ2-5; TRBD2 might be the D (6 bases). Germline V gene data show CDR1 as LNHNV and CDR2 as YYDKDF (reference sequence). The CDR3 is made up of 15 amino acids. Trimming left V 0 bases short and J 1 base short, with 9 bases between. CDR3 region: CATSRDRGLQETQYF. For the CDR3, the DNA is TGTGCCACCAGCAGAGATCGGGGACTCCAAGAGACCCAGTACTTC.

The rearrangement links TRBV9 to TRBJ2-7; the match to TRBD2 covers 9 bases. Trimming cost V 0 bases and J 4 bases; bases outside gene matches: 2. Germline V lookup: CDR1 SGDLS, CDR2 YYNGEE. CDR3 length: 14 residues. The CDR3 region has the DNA TGTGCCAGCAGCGTAGGCACTAGCGGGTACGAGCAGTACTTC. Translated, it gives CASSVGTSGYEQYF.

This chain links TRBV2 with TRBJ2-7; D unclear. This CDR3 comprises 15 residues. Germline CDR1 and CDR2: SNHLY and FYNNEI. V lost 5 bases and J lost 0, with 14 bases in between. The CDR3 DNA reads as TGTGCCAGCAGTACGAGTGGGTATAGCTCCTACGAGCAGTACGTC. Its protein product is CASSTSGYSSYEQYV.

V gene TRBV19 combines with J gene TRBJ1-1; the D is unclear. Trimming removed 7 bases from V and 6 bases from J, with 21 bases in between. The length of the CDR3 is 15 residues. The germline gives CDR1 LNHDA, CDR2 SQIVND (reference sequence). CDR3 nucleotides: TGTGCCAGTACCGACTGGGAGGGAAAGGGCGCTGAAGCTTTCTTT. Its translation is CASTDWEGKGAEAFF.

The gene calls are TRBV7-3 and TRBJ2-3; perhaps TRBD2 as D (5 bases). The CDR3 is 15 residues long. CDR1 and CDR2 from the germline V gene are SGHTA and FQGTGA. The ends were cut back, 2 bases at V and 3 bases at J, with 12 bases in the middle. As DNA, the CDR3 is TGTGCCAGCAGCTTATGGGCTAGCAGGACAGATACGCAGTATTTT. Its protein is CASSLWASRTDTQYF.

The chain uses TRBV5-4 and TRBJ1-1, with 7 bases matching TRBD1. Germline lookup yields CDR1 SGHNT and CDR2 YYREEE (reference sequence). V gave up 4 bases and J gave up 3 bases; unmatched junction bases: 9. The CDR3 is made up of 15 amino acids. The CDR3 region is CASSVEGGGDTEAFF. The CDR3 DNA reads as TGTGCCAGCAGCGTCGAAGGGGGCGGGGACACTGAAGCTTTCTTT.

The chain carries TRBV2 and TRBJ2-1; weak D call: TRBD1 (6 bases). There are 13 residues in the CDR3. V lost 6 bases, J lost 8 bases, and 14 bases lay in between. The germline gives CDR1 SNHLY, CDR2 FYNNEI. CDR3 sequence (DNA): TGTGCCAGCAGGCGGACAGTCGGGCATGAGCAGTTCTTC. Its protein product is CASRRTVGHEQFF.

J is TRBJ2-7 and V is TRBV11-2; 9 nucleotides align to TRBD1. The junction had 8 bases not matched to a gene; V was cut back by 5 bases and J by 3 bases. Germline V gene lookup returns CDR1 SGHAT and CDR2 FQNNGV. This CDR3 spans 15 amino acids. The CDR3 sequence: CASSLSRDRDYEQYV. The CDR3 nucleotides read TGTGCCAGCAGCCTCTCCCGGGACAGGGACTACGAGCAGTACGTC.

CDR3 nucleotides: TGTGCCAGCAGCTTCGGGCGGACGGGAGCCTCAAGCTATACGCAGTATTTT. Translation gives CASSFGRTGASSYTQYF. The chain combines TRBV11-1 with TRBJ2-3; tentatively, D is TRBD2 (6 bases). The germline gives CDR1 SGHAT, CDR2 FQDESV (reference sequence). CDR3 size: 17 residues. Trimming pared 3 bases from V and 7 bases from J, leaving 23 bases between.

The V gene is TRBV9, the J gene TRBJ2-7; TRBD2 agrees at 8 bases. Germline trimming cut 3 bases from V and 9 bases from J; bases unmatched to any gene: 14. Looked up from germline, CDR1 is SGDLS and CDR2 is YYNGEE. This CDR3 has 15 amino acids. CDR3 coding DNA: TGTGCCAGCAGCGGGAGGAGGGGACTAGGAGAGGCGCAGTACTTC. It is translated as CASSGRRGLGEAQYF.

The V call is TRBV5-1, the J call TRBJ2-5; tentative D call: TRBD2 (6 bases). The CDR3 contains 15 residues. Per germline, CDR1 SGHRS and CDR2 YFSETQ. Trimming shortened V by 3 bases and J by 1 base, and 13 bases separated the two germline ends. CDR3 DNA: TGCGCCAGCAGCTGGGGAGGCGGGCCCCAAGAGACCCAGTACTTC. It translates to CASSWGGGPQETQYF.

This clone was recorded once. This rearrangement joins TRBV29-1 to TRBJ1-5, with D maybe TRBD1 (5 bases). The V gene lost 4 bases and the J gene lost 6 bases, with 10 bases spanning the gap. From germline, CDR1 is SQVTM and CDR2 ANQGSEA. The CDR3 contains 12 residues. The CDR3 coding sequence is TGCAGCGTTGGCGGGGGAAGTCAGCCCCAGCATTTT. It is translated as CSVGGGSQPQHF.

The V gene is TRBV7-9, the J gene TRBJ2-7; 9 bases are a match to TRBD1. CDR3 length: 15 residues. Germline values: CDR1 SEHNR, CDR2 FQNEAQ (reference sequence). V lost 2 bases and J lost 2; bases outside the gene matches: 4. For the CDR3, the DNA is TGTGCCAGCAGCTTACCGGGACAGGGAACCTACGAGCAGTACTTC. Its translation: CASSLPGQGTYEQYF.

The CDR3 nucleotides are TGCGCCAGCAGCTTGGTCCTGGACAGTTTAACAGATACGCAGTATTTT. Encoded protein: CASSLVLDSLTDTQYF. J is TRBJ2-3 and V is TRBV5-1; TRBD1 is a possible D gene (6 bases). CDR1 is SGHRS and CDR2 is YFSETQ in the germline V gene. The CDR3 sequence is 16 residues long. V lost 0 bases and J lost 3, with 14 bases in between.

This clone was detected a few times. CDR3 DNA: TGTGCCAGCAGCGTAGACCTAGCGATTAATGAGCAGTTCTTC. Translating gives CASSVDLAINEQFF. This sequence joins TRBV9 and TRBJ2-1; D perhaps matches TRBD2 (6 bases). This CDR3 comprises 14 residues. The V end was cut by 0 bases, the J end by 7 bases, with 11 bases between. Germline values: CDR1 SGDLS, CDR2 YYNGEE.

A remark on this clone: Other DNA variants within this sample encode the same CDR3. The CDR3 nucleotides read TGTGCCAGCAGTCTAGCGGGAAATTCCTACAATGAGCAGTTCTTC. The encoded protein is CASSLAGNSYNEQFF. The chain combines TRBV6-1 with TRBJ2-1, with 9 bases that match TRBD2. With 5 bases clipped from V and 1 base from J, the junction kept 3 bases outside the gene matches. The CDR3 runs 15 residues. CDR1 is MNHNS and CDR2 is SASEGT in the germline V gene.

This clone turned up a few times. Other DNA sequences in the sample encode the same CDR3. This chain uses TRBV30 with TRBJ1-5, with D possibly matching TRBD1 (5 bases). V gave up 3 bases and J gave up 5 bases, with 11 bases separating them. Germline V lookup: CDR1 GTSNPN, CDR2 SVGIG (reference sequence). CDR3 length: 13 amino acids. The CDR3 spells CAWSQGSYQPQHF. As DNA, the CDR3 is TGTGCCTGGAGCCAGGGATCCTATCAGCCCCAGCATTTT.